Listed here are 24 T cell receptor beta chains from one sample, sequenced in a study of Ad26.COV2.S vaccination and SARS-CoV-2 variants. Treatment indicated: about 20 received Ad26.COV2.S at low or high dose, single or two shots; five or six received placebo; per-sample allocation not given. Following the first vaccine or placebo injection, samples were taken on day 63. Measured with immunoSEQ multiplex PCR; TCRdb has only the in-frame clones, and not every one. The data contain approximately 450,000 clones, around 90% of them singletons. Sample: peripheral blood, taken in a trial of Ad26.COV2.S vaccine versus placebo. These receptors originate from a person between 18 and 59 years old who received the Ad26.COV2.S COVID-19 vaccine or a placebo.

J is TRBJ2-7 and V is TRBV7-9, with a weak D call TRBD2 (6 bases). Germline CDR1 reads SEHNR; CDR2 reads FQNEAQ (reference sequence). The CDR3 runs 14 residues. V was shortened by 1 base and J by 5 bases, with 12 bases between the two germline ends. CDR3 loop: CASSLVGDSNEQYF. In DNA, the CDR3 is TGTGCCAGCAGCTTAGTTGGGGACTCGAACGAGCAGTACTTC.

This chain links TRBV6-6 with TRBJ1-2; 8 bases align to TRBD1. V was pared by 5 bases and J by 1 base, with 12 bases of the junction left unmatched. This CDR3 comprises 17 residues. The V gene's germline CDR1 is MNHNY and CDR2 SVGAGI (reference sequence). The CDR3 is CASSPLRQGAFNYGYTF. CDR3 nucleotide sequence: TGTGCCAGCAGTCCACTCCGGCAGGGGGCCTTTAACTATGGCTACACCTTC.

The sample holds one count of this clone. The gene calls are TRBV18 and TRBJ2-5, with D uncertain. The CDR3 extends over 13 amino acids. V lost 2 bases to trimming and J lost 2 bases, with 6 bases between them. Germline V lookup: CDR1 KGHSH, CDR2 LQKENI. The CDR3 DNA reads TGTGCCAGCTCACCATTGAGGCAAGAGACCCAGTACTTC. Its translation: CASSPLRQETQYF.

In DNA, the CDR3 is TGCAGCGTTGACGGCCCCACTGAAGCTTTCTTT. Translating gives CSVDGPTEAFF. The chain has TRBV29-1 and TRBJ1-1, with D unresolved. CDR1 and CDR2 (germline): SQVTM, ANQGSEA. The ends were cut back, 3 bases at V and 4 bases at J, with 6 bases in the middle. The CDR3 runs 11 residues. Variable domain in full (rest from reference TRBV29-1 and TRBJ1-1): SAVISQKPSRDICQRGTSLTIQCQVDSQVTMMFWYRQQPGQSLTLIATANQGSEATYESGFVIDKFPISRPNLTFSTLTVSNMSPEDSSIYLCSVDGPTEAFFGQGTRLTVV.

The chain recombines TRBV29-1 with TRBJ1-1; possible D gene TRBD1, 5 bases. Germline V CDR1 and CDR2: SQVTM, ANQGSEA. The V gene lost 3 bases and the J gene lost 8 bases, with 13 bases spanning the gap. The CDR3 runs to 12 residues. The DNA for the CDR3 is TGCAGCGTTGAGGGGGTGGGGCCCGAAGCTTTCTTT. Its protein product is CSVEGVGPEAFF. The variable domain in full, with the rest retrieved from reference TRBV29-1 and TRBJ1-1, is SAVISQKPSRDICQRGTSLTIQCQVDSQVTMMFWYRQQPGQSLTLIATANQGSEATYESGFVIDKFPISRPNLTFSTLTVSNMSPEDSSIYLCSVEGVGPEAFFGQGTRLTVV.

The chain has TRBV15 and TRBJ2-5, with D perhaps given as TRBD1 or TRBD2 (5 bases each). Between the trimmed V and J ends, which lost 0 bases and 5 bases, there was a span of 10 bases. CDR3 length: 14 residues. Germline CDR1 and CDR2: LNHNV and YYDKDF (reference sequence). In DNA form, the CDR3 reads TGTGCCACCAGCAGAGATCGGGGCTCGGAGACCCAGTACTTC. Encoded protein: CATSRDRGSETQYF.

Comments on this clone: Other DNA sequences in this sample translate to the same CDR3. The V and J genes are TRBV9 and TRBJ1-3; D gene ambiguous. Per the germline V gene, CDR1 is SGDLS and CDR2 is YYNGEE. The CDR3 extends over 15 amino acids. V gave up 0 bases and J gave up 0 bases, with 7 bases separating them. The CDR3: CASSVEGDSGNTIYF. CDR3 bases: TGTGCCAGCAGCGTAGAGGGAGACTCTGGAAACACCATATATTTT.

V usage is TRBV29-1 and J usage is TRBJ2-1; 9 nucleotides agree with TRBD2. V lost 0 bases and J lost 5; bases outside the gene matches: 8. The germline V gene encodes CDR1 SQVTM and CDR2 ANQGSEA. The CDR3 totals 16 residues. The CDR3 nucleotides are TGCAGCGTTGAAGATCGGGGAGCTAGCGGGGACAATGAGCAGTTCTTC. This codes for CSVEDRGASGDNEQFF.

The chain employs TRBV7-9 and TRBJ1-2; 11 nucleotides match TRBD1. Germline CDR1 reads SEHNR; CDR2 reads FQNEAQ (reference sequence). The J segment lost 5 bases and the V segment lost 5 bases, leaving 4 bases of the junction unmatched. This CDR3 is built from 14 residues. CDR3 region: CASSRTGGSYGYTF. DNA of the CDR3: TGTGCCAGCAGCAGGACAGGGGGCTCTTATGGCTACACCTTC.

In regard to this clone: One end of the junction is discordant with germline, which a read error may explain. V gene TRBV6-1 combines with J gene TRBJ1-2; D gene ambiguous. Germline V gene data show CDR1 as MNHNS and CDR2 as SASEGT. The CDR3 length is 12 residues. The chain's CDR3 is CASREGRRNYTF. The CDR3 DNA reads TGTGCCAGCAGGGAAGGACGCCGCAACTACACCTTC.

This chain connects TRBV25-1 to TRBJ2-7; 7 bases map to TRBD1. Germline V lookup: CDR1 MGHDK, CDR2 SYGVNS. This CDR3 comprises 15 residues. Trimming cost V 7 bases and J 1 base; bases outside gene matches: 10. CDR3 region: CASTAPGTASYEQYF. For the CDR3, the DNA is TGTGCCAGCACCGCACCCGGGACAGCGTCCTACGAGCAGTACTTC.

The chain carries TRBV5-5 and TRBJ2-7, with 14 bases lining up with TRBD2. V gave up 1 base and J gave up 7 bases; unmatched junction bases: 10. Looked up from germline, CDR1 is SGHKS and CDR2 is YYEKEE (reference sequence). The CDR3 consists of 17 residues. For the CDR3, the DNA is TGTGCCAGCAGCTTGTGGGTGACTAGCGGGAGGGCCGGAGAGCAGTACTTC. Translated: CASSLWVTSGRAGEQYF.

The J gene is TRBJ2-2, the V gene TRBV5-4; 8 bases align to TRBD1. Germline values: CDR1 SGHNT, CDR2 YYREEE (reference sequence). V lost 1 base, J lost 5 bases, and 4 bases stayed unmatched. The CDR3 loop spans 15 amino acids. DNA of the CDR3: TGTGCCAGCAGCTTGCCAGGGGGCCATACCGGGGAGCTGTTTTTT. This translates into CASSLPGGHTGELFF.

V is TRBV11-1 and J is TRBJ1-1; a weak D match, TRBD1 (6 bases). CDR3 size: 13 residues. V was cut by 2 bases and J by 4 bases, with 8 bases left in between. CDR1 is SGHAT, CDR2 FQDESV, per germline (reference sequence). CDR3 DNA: TGTGCCAGCAGCTTAAGGGGGAGCACTGAAGCTTTCTTT. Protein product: CASSLRGSTEAFF.

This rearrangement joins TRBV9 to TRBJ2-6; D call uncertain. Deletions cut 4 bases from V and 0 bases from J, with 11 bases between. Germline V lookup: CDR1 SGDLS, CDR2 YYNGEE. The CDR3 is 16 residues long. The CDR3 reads CASSSYASSGANVLTF. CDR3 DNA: TGTGCCAGCAGCTCTTACGCGAGCTCTGGGGCCAACGTCCTGACTTTC. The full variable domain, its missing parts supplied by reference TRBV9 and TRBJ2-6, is DSGVTQTPKHLITATGQRVTLRCSPRSGDLSVYWYQQSLDQGLQFLIQYYNGEERAKGNILERFSAQQFPDLHSELNLSSLELGDSALYFCASSSYASSGANVLTFGAGSRLTVL.

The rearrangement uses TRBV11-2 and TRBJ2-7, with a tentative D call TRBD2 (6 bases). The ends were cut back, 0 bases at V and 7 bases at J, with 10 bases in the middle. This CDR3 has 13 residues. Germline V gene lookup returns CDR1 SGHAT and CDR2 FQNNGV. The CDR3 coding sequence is TGTGCCAGCAGCTTAGATAGGGCGGGAGAGCAGTACTTC. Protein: CASSLDRAGEQYF.

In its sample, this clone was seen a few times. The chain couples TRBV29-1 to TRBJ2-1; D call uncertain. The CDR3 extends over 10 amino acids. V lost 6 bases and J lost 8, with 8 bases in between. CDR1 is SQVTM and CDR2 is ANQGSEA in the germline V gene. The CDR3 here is CSVVVYEQFF. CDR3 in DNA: TGCAGCGTGGTAGTATATGAGCAGTTCTTC.

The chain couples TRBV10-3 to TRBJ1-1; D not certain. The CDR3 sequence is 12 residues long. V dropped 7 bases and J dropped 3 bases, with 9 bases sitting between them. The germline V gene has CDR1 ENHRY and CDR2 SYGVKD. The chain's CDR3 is CAIKDGYTEAFF. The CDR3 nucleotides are TGTGCCATCAAAGACGGCTACACTGAAGCTTTCTTT.

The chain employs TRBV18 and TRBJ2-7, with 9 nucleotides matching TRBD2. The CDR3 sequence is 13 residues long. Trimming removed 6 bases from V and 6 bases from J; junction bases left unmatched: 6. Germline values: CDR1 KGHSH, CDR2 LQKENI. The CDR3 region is CASSQSGRPEQYF. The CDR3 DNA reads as TGTGCCAGCTCCCAGAGCGGGAGGCCCGAGCAGTACTTC. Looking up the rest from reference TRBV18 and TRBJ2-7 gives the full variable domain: NAGVMQNPRHLVRRRGQEARLRCSPMKGHSHVYWYRQLPEEGLKFMVYLQKENIIDESGMPKERFSAEFPKEGPSILRIQQVVRGDSAAYFCASSQSGRPEQYFGPGTRLTVT.

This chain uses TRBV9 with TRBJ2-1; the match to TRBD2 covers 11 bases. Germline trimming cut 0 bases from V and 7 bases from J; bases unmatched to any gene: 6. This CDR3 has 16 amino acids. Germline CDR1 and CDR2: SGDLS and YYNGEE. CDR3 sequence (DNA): TGTGCCAGCAGCGTAGAGACTAGCGGGATCCTTAATGAGCAGTTCTTC. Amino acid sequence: CASSVETSGILNEQFF.

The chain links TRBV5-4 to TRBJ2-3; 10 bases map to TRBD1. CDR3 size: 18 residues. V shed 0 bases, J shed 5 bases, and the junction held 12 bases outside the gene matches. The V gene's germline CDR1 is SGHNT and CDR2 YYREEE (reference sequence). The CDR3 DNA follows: TGTGCCAGCAGCTTGGTAGGGGACAGGGGCCTTCGAAAAGATACGCAGTATTTT. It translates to CASSLVGDRGLRKDTQYF.

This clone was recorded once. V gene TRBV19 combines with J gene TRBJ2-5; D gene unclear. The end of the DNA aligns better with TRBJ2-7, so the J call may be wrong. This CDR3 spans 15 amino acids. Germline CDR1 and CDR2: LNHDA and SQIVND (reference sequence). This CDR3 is CASSPSPRFDYEQYF. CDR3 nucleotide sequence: TGTGCCAGTAGTCCCTCGCCCCGTTTTGACTACGAGCAGTACTTC.

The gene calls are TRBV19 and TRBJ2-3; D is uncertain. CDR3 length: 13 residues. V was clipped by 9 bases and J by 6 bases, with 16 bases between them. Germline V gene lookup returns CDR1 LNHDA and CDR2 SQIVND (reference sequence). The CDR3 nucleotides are TGTGCCAGCACGACCTCCCCGTATGATACGCAGTATTTT. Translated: CASTTSPYDTQYF.

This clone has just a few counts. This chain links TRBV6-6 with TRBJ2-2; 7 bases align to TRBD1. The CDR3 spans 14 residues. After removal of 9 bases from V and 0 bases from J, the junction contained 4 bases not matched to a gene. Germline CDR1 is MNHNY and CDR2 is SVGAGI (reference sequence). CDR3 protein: CASSGQPNTGELFF. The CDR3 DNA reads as TGTGCCAGTTCGGGACAGCCGAACACCGGGGAGCTGTTTTTT.